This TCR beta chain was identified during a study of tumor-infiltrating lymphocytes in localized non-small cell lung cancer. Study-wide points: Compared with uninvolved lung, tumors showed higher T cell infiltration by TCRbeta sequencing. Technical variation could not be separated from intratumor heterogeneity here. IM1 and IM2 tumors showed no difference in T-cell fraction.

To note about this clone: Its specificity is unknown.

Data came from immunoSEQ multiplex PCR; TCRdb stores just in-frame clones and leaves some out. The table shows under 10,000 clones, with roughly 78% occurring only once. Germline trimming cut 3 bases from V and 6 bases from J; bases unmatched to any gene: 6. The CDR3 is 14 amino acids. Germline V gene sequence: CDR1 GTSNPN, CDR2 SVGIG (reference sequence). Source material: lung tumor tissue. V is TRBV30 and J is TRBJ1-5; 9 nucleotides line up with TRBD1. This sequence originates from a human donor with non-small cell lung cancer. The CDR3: CAWRPTGGSQPQHF. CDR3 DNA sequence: TGTGCCTGGAGGCCTACAGGGGGCAGTCAGCCCCAGCATTTT.